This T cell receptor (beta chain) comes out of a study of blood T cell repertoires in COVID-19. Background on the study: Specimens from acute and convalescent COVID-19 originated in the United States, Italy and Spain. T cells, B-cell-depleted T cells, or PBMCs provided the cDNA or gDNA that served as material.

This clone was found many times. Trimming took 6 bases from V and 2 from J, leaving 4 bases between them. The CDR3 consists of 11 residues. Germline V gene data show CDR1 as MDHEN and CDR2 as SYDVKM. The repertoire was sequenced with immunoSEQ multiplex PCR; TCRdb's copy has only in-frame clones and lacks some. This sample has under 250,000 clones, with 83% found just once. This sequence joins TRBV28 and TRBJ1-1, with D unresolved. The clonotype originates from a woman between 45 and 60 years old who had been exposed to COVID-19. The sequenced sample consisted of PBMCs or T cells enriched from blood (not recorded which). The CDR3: CASRLNTEAFF. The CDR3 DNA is TGTGCCAGCAGACTTAACACTGAAGCTTTCTTT.